The 32 T cell receptor beta chains below were found in one sample sequenced in a study of T cells in women clearing cervical HPV infection. Measured with immunoSEQ multiplex PCR; TCRdb has only the in-frame clones, and not every one. Reported are approximately 39,000 clones; the ten largest clones contain 3.5% to 4.5%. The sample was blood buffy coat. Receptor source: a woman between 18 and 70 years old with a cervical HPV16 infection that either progressed to CIN3+ or cleared (not recorded which).

Details on this clone: The DNA ends 3 residues before the CDR3 does, and the rest of the CDR3 is filled in from the germline J gene. This chain joins TRBV6-2 or TRBV6-3 and TRBJ1-1; 9 bases match TRBD1. V lost 6 bases to trimming and J lost 0 bases; unmatched junction nucleotides: 8. There are 16 residues in the CDR3. The germline V gene has CDR1 MNHEY and CDR2 SVGEGT. Incomplete CDR3 DNA: TGTGCCAGCAGCCGAGGGACAGGGAATGTGAACACTGAA. Translating gives CASSRGTGNVNTE. The whole CDR3 protein reads CASSRGTGNVNTEAFF.

On this clone itself: One end of the junction fails to match germline, which may point to a read error. This CDR3 reads CASSPLSRQGAKEKLFF. The covered CDR3 bases are TGTGCCAGTAGTCCTCTATCCCGACAGGGGGCTAAGGAAAAA. The rearrangement uses TRBV19 and TRBJ1-4; 10 positions match TRBD1. The CDR3 extends 3 residues past the end of the read, so its final part is completed from the germline J gene. The CDR3 runs 17 residues. The germline gives CDR1 LNHDA, CDR2 SQIVND (reference sequence).

Concerning this clone: The read falls 3 residues short of the CDR3 end, and the missing part is taken from the germline J gene. V and J are TRBV6-1 and TRBJ1-6; D gene ambiguous. The germline gives CDR1 MNHNS, CDR2 SASEGT. The V end was cut by 0 bases, the J end by 10 bases, with 10 bases between. The length of the CDR3 is 14 residues. The sequenced CDR3 bases are TGTGCCAGCAGTGAAGCCCTCCAGTTGTCACCC. Translating it yields CASSEALQLSP. The entire CDR3 reads CASSEALQLSPLHF.

Comment on this clone: The read ends 3 residues shy of where the CDR3 ends; the end is completed using the germline J gene. The chain combines TRBV20-1 with TRBJ2-1; no clear D. Germline V gives CDR1 DFQATT, CDR2 SNEGSKA (reference sequence). With 0 bases removed from V and 1 base from J, the gap between germline ends came to 13 bases. This CDR3 spans 16 amino acids. The CDR3: CSARDLKWRSYNEQFF. The DNA read from the CDR3 is TGCAGTGCTAGAGATCTGAAGTGGCGGTCCTACAATGAG.

As regards this clone: The read comes to an end 3 residues before the CDR3 does, leaving the germline J gene to fill in the end. This chain links TRBV4-1 with TRBJ2-3, with a possible D match to TRBD2 (7 bases). Looked up from germline, CDR1 is MGHRA and CDR2 is YSYEKL. This CDR3 comprises 14 residues. V lost 1 base to trimming and J lost 4 bases, with 9 bases between them. The covered CDR3 bases are TGCGCCAGCAGCCAAGGGGGGGGCCCAGATACG. Protein product: CASSQGGGPDT. The whole CDR3 protein reads CASSQGGGPDTQYF.

In regard to this clone: The read gets to within 3 residues of the CDR3 end, and the germline J gene fills in the rest. The J gene is TRBJ1-2, the V gene TRBV7-2, with 8 bases lining up with TRBD1. The CDR3 totals 14 residues. Germline CDR1 reads SGHTA; CDR2 reads FQGNSA. Trimming cost V 7 bases and J 7 bases; bases outside gene matches: 11. Incomplete CDR3 DNA: TGTGCCAGCAAGGCAGGGGGCGCTTGGGGTGGC. Protein: CASKAGGAWGG. The complete CDR3 reads CASKAGGAWGGYTF.

This chain's CDR3 is CAISPGTGKSMNTEAFF. The sequenced CDR3 bases are TGTGCCATCAGTCCCGGGACAGGGAAATCAATGAACACTGAA. The genes are TRBV10-3 and TRBJ1-1; 9 nucleotides align to TRBD1. The read gets to within 3 residues of the CDR3 end, and the germline J gene fills in the rest. Trimming took 5 bases from V and 0 from J; bases not matched to a gene: 10. There are 17 residues in the CDR3. In germline, CDR1 is ENHRY, CDR2 SYGVKD.

As to this clone: The read stops 3 residues short of the end of the CDR3; the missing end is completed from the germline J gene. The V gene is TRBV2, the J gene TRBJ2-7; 9 nucleotides align to TRBD1. V dropped 5 bases and J dropped 3; count of bases not matched to a gene: 8. CDR3 length: 15 amino acids. Germline V gene sequence: CDR1 SNHLY, CDR2 FYNNEI. CDR3 bases read: TGTGCCAGCAGTAGAGGACAGGGGACCTACTACGAG. Translated: CASSRGQGTYYE. The whole CDR3 is CASSRGQGTYYEQYF.

A remark on this clone: The sequenced fragment ends 3 residues before the CDR3 boundary, so the rest is inferred from the germline J gene. The rearrangement links TRBV6-1 to TRBJ2-3; TRBD2 agrees at 11 bases. Germline loops: CDR1 MNHNS, CDR2 SASEGT. The CDR3 length is 15 residues. The J segment lost 6 bases and the V segment lost 3 bases, leaving 5 bases of the junction unmatched. The chain's CDR3 is CASSETVAGGDTQYF. The CDR3 bases that were read are TGTGCCAGCAGTGAGACCGTAGCGGGGGGGGATACG.

Of note for this clone: Sequencing ends 3 residues short of the CDR3 end; the germline J gene provides the rest. The chain carries TRBV10-3 and TRBJ2-7, with 10 bases lining up with TRBD1. J gave up 4 bases and V 0 bases, and 3 bases lay outside the gene matches. CDR1 and CDR2 from the germline V gene are ENHRY and SYGVKD. This CDR3 has 15 amino acids. Partial CDR3 DNA: TGTGCCATCAGTGAGTCTGACAGGGGGCAATACGAG. Translation: CAISESDRGQYE. The whole CDR3 reads CAISESDRGQYEQYF.

Of note for this clone: The missing CDR3 end, 3 residues past where the read stops, is filled in from the germline J gene. The rearrangement links TRBV6-1 to TRBJ1-2; D is possibly TRBD1 (5 bases). Germline V gives CDR1 MNHNS, CDR2 SASEGT. The V gene lost 1 base and the J gene lost 4 bases, with 16 bases spanning the gap. The CDR3 contains 16 residues. CDR3 sequence: CASSEGGAVGLYGYTF. CDR3 DNA (partial): TGTGCCAGCAGTGAAGGAGGGGCGGTAGGTCTCTATGGC.

The covered CDR3 bases are TGTGCCAGCAGCTTAGCGACAGGGGATGAGTATGGC. Translation: CASSLATGDEYG. The complete CDR3 reads CASSLATGDEYGYTF. V is TRBV7-2 and J is TRBJ1-2; TRBD1 matches at 8 bases. The CDR3 extends 3 residues past the end of the read, so its final part is completed from the germline J gene. In germline, CDR1 is SGHTA, CDR2 FQGNSA. The trim removed 0 bases at V and 5 bases at J, leaving 5 bases unmatched. The CDR3 contains 15 residues.

To note about this clone: The DNA ends 3 residues before the CDR3 does, and the rest of the CDR3 is filled in from the germline J gene. This chain links TRBV19 with TRBJ2-4; TRBD1 agrees at 8 bases. Germline loops: CDR1 LNHDA, CDR2 SQIVND (reference sequence). V lost 7 bases, J lost 1 base, and 6 bases stayed unmatched. The CDR3 extends over 15 amino acids. CDR3 residues: CASMGQEKAKNIQYF. CDR3 DNA (partial): TGTGCCAGTATGGGACAGGAGAAGGCCAAAAACATT.

Note on this clone: The observed sequence ends 3 residues before the CDR3 terminus, with the missing tail filled in from the germline J gene. The chain uses TRBV18 and TRBJ1-2; D remains ambiguous. The CDR3 runs 13 residues. Trimming removed 7 bases at V and 4 bases at J, with 13 bases between. Germline V gene lookup returns CDR1 KGHSH and CDR2 LQKENI. The CDR3 spells CASFTPGLYGYTF. CDR3 bases read: TGTGCCAGCTTCACCCCAGGTCTCTATGGC.

Points on this clone: The read ends 3 residues before the CDR3 terminus; that terminus is restored from the germline J gene. The chain couples TRBV7-9 to TRBJ2-7; 7 bases are shared with TRBD1. This CDR3 spans 14 amino acids. J gave up 3 bases and V 1 base, and 3 bases lay outside the gene matches. Germline loops: CDR1 SEHNR, CDR2 FQNEAQ (reference sequence). CDR3 DNA, as far as it was read: TGTGCCAGCAGCTTAGGTAACAGGGGCTACGAG. This sequence encodes CASSLGNRGYE. The full CDR3 is CASSLGNRGYEQYF.

As to this clone: The CDR3 goes on 3 residues after the read ends, and that part is filled in from the germline J gene. This chain links TRBV11-2 with TRBJ2-1; TRBD1 matches 9 bases. The CDR3 is made up of 15 amino acids. With 5 bases clipped from V and 4 bases from J, the junction kept 6 bases outside the gene matches. Germline V gene sequence: CDR1 SGHAT, CDR2 FQNNGV. The CDR3 DNA, read in part, is TGTGCCAGCAGCCCCCGGGACAGGGTATACAATGAG. Translated, it gives CASSPRDRVYNE. The whole CDR3 sequence is CASSPRDRVYNEQFF.

CDR3: CSAEQGASYEQYF. The sequenced part of the CDR3 DNA is TGCAGTGCTGAACAGGGGGCGAGTTACGAG. V is TRBV20-1 and J is TRBJ2-7, with 9 nucleotides matching TRBD1. The read halts 3 residues ahead of the CDR3 end, with the missing end drawn from the germline J gene. CDR3 length equals 13 residues. CDR1 is DFQATT and CDR2 is SNEGSKA in the germline V gene (reference sequence). V trimming: 5 bases; J trimming: 4 bases; junction bases outside the gene matches: 6.

On this clone: The read stops 3 residues short of the end of the CDR3; the missing end is completed from the germline J gene. J is TRBJ1-1 and V is TRBV14; TRBD1 matches 8 bases. The CDR3 contains 14 residues. CDR1 and CDR2 (germline): SGHDN, FVKESK. Unmatched junction bases numbered 5, after V lost 4 bases and J lost 4 bases. The CDR3 loop is CASSLLTGVTEAFF. The covered CDR3 bases are TGTGCCAGCAGCCTCTTGACAGGGGTCACTGAA.

As regards this clone: The read terminates 3 residues before the CDR3 end, so the remaining end is supplied by the germline J gene. The chain combines TRBV10-3 with TRBJ1-6; D is possibly TRBD1 (6 bases). Per germline, CDR1 ENHRY and CDR2 SYGVKD. The CDR3 is made up of 12 amino acids. V lost 8 bases and J lost 12, with 14 bases in between. The sequenced CDR3 bases are TGTGCCATCCGGGACAATCTGTTACCC. Its translation: CAIRDNLLP. In full, the CDR3 reads CAIRDNLLPLHF.

Concerning this clone itself: From the germline J gene comes the end of the CDR3, since the read stops 3 residues before it. The rearrangement links TRBV20-1 to TRBJ2-5; 9 bases fit TRBD1. The V and J ends lost 5 bases and 5 bases, in that order; junction bases with no gene match: 6. This CDR3 is 13 amino acids long. Germline V CDR1 and CDR2: DFQATT, SNEGSKA (reference sequence). The CDR3 reads CSAATGGWETQYF. CDR3 bases read: TGCAGTGCTGCCACAGGGGGCTGGGAGACC.

With respect to this clone: The read is 3 residues too short to cover the CDR3 end, so that end is filled in from the germline J gene. The rearrangement links TRBV20-1 to TRBJ2-5, with 7 positions matching TRBD2. This CDR3 is built from 13 residues. V lost 4 bases and J lost 3; bases outside the gene matches: 5. The germline CDR1 and CDR2 sequences are DFQATT and SNEGSKA (reference sequence). The CDR3 DNA, read in part, is TGCAGTGCTATCGGCGGGGGAGAAGAGACC. It specifies CSAIGGGEET. In full, the CDR3 is CSAIGGGEETQYF.

Concerning this clone: The CDR3 extends 3 residues past the end of the read, so its final part is completed from the germline J gene. This sequence joins TRBV7-6 and TRBJ2-7, with TRBD2 matching over 8 bases. This CDR3 region has 14 residues. Germline CDR1 is SGHVS and CDR2 is FNYEAQ. V gave up 4 bases and J gave up 1 base; unmatched junction bases: 3. The CDR3 loop reads CASSSGTRSYEQYF. The sequenced CDR3 bases are TGTGCCAGCAGCTCCGGGACTAGGTCCTACGAG.

Remarks on this clone: The read ends 3 residues early relative to the CDR3; the germline J gene fills the gap. The chain joins TRBV20-1 to TRBJ2-7, with a weak D call TRBD1 (6 bases). The ends were cut back, 0 bases at V and 4 bases at J, with 16 bases in the middle. The CDR3 loop spans 15 amino acids. Germline values: CDR1 DFQATT, CDR2 SNEGSKA (reference sequence). CDR3: CSARDLAGAEYEQYF. CDR3 DNA, as far as it was read: TGCAGTGCTAGAGATCTGGCAGGGGCGGAGTACGAG.

With respect to this clone: The read finishes 3 residues shy of the CDR3 end, and the germline J gene is used to complete it. This rearrangement joins TRBV7-3 to TRBJ2-3; 14 positions agree with TRBD2. The V gene's germline CDR1 is SGHTA and CDR2 FQGTGA. The junction had 5 bases not matched to a gene; V was cut back by 4 bases and J by 5 bases. This CDR3 is built from 16 residues. The CDR3 bases that were read are TGTGCCAGCAGCTCCCTGGGACTAGCGGGGGAAGATACG. Translation gives CASSSLGLAGEDT. The whole CDR3 region reads CASSSLGLAGEDTQYF.

On this clone: The read finishes 3 residues shy of the CDR3 end, and the germline J gene is used to complete it. V and J are TRBV6-1 and TRBJ1-1; D possibly corresponds to TRBD1 (5 bases). The CDR3 length is 15 residues. Looked up from germline, CDR1 is MNHNS and CDR2 is SASEGT. V lost 2 bases, J lost 3 bases, and 13 bases lay in between. The CDR3 bases that were read are TGTGCCAGCAGTGAAAGTAAGGGGCGCGACACTGAA. Translation gives CASSESKGRDTE. The whole CDR3 reads CASSESKGRDTEAFF.

The CDR3 here is CASSVDRGHEKLFF. The covered CDR3 bases are TGTGCCAGCAGTGTGGACAGGGGGCATGAAAAA. V usage is TRBV6-1 and J usage is TRBJ1-4; 11 bases match TRBD1. The read terminates 3 residues before the CDR3 end, so the remaining end is supplied by the germline J gene. After removal of 4 bases from V and 6 bases from J, the junction contained 1 base not matched to a gene. Germline assignment: CDR1 MNHNS and CDR2 SASEGT. This CDR3 is 14 amino acids long.

A remark on this clone: The read ends 3 residues before the CDR3 terminus; that terminus is restored from the germline J gene. The chain joins TRBV4-2 to TRBJ1-4; no definite D call. This CDR3 is 14 amino acids long. CDR1 is LGHNA and CDR2 is YNFKEQ in the germline V gene. The V end was cut by 1 base, the J end by 7 bases, with 10 bases between. The CDR3 loop is CASSQGSPREKLFF. CDR3 DNA, as far as it was read: TGTGCCAGCAGCCAAGGCAGTCCTCGTGAAAAA.

CDR3 DNA, as far as it was read: TGCAGTGCTAGCCCCGGGGAGGACTACGAG. It yields the protein CSASPGEDYE. The CDR3 in full is CSASPGEDYEQYF. The genes are TRBV20-1 and TRBJ2-7; D is possibly TRBD2 (6 bases). From the germline J gene comes the end of the CDR3, since the read stops 3 residues before it. V dropped 3 bases and J dropped 3 bases, with 12 bases sitting between them. CDR3 size: 13 residues. The germline CDR1 and CDR2 sequences are DFQATT and SNEGSKA (reference sequence).

Note on this clone: Sequencing ends 3 residues short of the CDR3 end; the germline J gene provides the rest. J is TRBJ1-3 and V is TRBV7-9; D is uncertain. The length of the CDR3 is 15 residues. Between the trimmed V and J ends, which lost 8 bases and 0 bases, there was a span of 14 bases. Per germline, CDR1 SEHNR and CDR2 FQNEAQ (reference sequence). This chain's CDR3 is CASARRGGSGNTIYF. The sequenced CDR3 bases are TGTGCCAGCGCCCGACGCGGAGGCTCTGGAAACACC.

A note on this clone: The read finishes 3 residues shy of the CDR3 end, and the germline J gene is used to complete it. The chain couples TRBV5-1 to TRBJ1-4, with 9 bases lining up with TRBD1. Unmatched junction bases numbered 1, after V lost 4 bases and J lost 3 bases. The germline CDR1 and CDR2 sequences are SGHRS and YFSETQ. CDR3 length: 14 residues. The CDR3 bases that were read are TGCGCCAGCAGCCGACAGGGGGCTAATGAAAAA. This encodes CASSRQGANEK. The complete CDR3 reads CASSRQGANEKLFF.

As for this clone: The CDR3 goes on 3 residues after the read ends, and that part is filled in from the germline J gene. The chain has TRBV30 and TRBJ1-6, with 10 bases matching TRBD1. Germline CDR1 and CDR2: GTSNPN and SVGIG (reference sequence). This CDR3 contains 13 residues. CDR3 sequence reads: CAWSGQGALSLHF. The covered CDR3 bases are TGTGCCTGGAGTGGACAGGGGGCCCTATCC.

Concerning this clone: The read comes to an end 3 residues before the CDR3 does, leaving the germline J gene to fill in the end. V is TRBV7-8 and J is TRBJ2-4; D perhaps matches TRBD2 (6 bases). V dropped 3 bases and J dropped 0 bases, with 9 bases sitting between them. Germline V CDR1 and CDR2: SGHVS, FQNEAQ. There are 15 residues in the CDR3. The CDR3 is CASSFPGLAKNIQYF. Partial CDR3 DNA: TGTGCCAGCAGCTTCCCGGGACTAGCCAAAAACATT.